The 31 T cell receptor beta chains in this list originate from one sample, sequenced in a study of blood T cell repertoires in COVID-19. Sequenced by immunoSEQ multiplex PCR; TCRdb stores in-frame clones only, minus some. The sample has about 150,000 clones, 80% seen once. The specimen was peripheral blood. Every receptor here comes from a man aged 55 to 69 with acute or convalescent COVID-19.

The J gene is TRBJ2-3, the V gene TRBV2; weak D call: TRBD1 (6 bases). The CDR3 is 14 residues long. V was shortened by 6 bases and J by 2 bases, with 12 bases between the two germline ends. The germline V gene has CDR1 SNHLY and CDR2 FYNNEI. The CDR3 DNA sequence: TGTGCCAGCAGGGCAGGGGAACCCACAGATACGCAGTATTTT. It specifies CASRAGEPTDTQYF.

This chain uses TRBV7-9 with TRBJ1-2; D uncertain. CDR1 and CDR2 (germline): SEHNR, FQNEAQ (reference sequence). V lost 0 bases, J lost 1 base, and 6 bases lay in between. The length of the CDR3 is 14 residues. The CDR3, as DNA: TGTGCCAGCAGCTTAGCGTTGAGTAACTATGGCTACACCTTC. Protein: CASSLALSNYGYTF.

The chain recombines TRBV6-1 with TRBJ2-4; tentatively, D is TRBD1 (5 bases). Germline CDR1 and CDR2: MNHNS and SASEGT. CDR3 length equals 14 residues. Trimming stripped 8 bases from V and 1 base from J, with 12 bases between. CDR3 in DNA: TGTGCCAGCCACAGGACCGACGCCAAAAACATTCAGTACTTC. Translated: CASHRTDAKNIQYF.

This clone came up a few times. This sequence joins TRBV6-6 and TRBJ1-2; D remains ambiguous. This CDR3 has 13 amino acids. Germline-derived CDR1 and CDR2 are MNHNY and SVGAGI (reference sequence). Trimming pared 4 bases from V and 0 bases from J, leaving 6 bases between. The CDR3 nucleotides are TGTGCCAGCAGTTCCACAGCTAACTATGGCTACACCTTC. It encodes CASSSTANYGYTF.

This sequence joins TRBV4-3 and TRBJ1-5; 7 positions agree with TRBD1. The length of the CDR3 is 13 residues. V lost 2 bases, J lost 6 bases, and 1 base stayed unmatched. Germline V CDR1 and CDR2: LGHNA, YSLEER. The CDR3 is CASSQNRGQPQHF. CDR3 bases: TGCGCCAGCAGCCAAAACAGGGGTCAGCCCCAGCATTTT.

Here the CDR3 reads CASSVAPGGGYEQYF. The CDR3 DNA reads as TGTGCCAGCAGCGTAGCCCCGGGGGGAGGGTACGAGCAGTACTTC. V usage is TRBV9 and J usage is TRBJ2-7; 7 nucleotides align to TRBD2. The length of the CDR3 is 15 residues. Germline CDR1 reads SGDLS; CDR2 reads YYNGEE. The V gene end was trimmed by 0 bases and the J gene end by 4 bases; junction bases not matched to a gene: 7.

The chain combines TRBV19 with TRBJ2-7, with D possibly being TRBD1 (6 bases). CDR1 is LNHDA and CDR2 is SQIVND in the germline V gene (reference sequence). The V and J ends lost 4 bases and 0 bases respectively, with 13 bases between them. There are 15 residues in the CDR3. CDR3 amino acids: CASSRGQGYSYEQYF. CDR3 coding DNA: TGTGCCAGTAGTAGGGGCCAGGGGTACTCCTACGAGCAGTACTTC.

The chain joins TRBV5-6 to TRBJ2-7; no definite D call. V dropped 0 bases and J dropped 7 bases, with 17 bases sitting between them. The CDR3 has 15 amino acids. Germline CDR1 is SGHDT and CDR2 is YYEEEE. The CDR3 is CASSLGLLVPSEQYF. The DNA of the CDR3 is TGTGCCAGCAGCTTGGGACTCCTTGTTCCTTCTGAGCAGTACTTC.

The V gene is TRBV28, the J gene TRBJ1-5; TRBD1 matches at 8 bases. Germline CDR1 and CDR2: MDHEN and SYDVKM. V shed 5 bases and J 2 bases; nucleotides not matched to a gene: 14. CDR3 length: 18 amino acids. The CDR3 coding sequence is TGTGCCAGCAGTCTCCGGATCGGACAGGGCGGGGGCAATCAGCCCCAGCATTTT. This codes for CASSLRIGQGGGNQPQHF.

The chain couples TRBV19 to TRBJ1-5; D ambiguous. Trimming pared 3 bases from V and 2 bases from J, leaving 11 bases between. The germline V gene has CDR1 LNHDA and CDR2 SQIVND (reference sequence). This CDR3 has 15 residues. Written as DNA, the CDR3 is TGTGCCAGTAGTATTACCCTCGGGGGCAATCAGCCCCAGCATTTT. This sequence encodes CASSITLGGNQPQHF.

The CDR3 nucleotides read TGTGCAAGTCGCTTGACCCCAGTGGAGGGCCGCTATGGCTACACCTTC. This encodes CASRLTPVEGRYGYTF. V is TRBV12-2 and J is TRBJ1-2. TRBV12-2 is a known pseudogene. CDR3 length: 16 amino acids.

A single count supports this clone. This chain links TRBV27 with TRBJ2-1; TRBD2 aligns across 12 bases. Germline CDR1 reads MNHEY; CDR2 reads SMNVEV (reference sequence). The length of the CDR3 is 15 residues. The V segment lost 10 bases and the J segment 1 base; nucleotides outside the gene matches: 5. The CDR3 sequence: CAISTSGSSYNEQFF. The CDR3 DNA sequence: TGTGCCATTTCGACTAGCGGGAGTTCCTACAATGAGCAGTTCTTC.

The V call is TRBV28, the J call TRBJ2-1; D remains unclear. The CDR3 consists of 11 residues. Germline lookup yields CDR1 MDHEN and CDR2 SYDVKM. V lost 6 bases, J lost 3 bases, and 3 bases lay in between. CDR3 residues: CASSGYNEQFF. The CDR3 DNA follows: TGTGCCAGCAGCGGCTACAATGAGCAGTTCTTC.

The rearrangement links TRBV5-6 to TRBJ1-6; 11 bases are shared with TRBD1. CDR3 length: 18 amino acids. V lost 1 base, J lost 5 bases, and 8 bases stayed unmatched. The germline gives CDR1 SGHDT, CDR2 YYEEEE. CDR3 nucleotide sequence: TGTGCCAGCAGCTTGTTCGGACAGGGGGCAGGGGATAATTCACCCCTCCACTTT. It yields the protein CASSLFGQGAGDNSPLHF.

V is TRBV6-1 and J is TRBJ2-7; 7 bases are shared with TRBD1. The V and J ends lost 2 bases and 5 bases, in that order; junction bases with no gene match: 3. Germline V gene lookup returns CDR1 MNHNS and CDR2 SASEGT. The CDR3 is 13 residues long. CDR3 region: CASSERQGHEQYF. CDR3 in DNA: TGTGCCAGCAGTGAACGACAGGGCCACGAGCAGTACTTC.

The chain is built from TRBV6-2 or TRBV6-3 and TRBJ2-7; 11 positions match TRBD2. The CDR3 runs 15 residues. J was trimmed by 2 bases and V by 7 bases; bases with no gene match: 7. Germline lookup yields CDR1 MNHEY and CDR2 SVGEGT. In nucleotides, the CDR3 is TGTGCCAGCAACCCCGGGACTAGCGGAACCTACGAGCAGTACTTC. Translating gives CASNPGTSGTYEQYF.

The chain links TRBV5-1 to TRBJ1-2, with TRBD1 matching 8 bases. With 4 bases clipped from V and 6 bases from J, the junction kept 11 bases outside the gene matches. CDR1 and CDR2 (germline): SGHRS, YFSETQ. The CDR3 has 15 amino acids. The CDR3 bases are TGCGCCAGCAGCCCCGGGCAGGGGGCCCCCGATGGCTACACCTTC. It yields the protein CASSPGQGAPDGYTF.

The CDR3 DNA follows: TGCAGCGTGTATGCAACTAATGAAAAACTGTTTTTT. This sequence encodes CSVYATNEKLFF. The rearrangement links TRBV29-1 to TRBJ1-4; D remains ambiguous. Germline CDR1 SQVTM, CDR2 ANQGSEA. The germline V and J ends were trimmed by 6 bases and 0 bases, with 5 bases remaining between them. The CDR3 has 12 amino acids.

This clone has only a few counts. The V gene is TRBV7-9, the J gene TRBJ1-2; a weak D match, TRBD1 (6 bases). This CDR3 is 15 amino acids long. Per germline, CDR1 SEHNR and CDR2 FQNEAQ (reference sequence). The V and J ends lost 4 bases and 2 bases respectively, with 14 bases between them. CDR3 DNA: TGTGCCAGCAGCTACCGACAGGACGCAAACTATGGCTACACCTTC. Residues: CASSYRQDANYGYTF.

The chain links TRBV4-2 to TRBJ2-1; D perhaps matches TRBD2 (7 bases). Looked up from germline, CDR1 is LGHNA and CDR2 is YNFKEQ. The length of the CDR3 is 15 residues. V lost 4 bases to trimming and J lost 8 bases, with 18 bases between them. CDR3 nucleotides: TGTGCCAGCAGCCTGGGGGGGGCTAGATGGGATGAGCAGTTCTTC. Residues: CASSLGGARWDEQFF.

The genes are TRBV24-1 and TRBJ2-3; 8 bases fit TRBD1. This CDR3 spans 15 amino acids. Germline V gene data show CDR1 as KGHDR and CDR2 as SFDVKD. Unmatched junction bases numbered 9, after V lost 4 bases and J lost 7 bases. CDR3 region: CATSDPRQGSNTQYF. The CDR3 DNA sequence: TGTGCCACCAGTGACCCTCGACAGGGGTCAAATACGCAGTATTTT.

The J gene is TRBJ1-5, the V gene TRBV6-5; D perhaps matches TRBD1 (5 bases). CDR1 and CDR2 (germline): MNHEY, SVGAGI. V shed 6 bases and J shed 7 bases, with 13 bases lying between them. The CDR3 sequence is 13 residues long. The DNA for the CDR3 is TGTGCCAGCAGGGGAAACAGGTTGCAGCCCCAGCATTTT. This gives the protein CASRGNRLQPQHF.

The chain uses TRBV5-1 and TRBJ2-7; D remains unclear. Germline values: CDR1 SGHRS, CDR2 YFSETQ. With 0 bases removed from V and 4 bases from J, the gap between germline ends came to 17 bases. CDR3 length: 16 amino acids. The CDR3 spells CASSLGAGGQLYEQYF. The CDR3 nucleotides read TGCGCCAGCAGCTTGGGCGCTGGTGGGCAGCTTTACGAGCAGTACTTC.

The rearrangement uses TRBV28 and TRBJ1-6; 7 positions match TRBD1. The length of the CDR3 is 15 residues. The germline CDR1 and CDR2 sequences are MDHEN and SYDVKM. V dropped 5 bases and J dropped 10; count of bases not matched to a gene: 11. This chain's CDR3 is CASSPEGAGGSPLHF. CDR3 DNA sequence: TGTGCCAGCAGTCCCGAGGGGGCGGGCGGGTCACCCCTCCACTTT. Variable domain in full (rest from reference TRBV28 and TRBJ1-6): DVKVTQSSRYLVKRTGEKVFLECVQDMDHENMFWYRQDPGLGLRLIYFSYDVKMKEKGDIPEGYSVSREKKERFSLILESASTNQTSMYLCASSPEGAGGSPLHFGNGTRLTVT.

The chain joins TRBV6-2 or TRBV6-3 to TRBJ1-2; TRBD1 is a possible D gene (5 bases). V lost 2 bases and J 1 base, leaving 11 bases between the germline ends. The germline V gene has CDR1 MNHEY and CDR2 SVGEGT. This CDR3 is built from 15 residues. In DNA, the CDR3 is TGTGCCAGCAGTTACCCTGACAGCTTTAACTATGGCTACACCTTC. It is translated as CASSYPDSFNYGYTF.

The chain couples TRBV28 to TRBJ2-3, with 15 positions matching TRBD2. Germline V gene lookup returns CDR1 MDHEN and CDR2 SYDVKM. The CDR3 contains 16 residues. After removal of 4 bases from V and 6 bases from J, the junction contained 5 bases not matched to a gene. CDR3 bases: TGTGCCAGCAGTTCTCCCGGACTAGCGGGGGGGGATACGCAGTATTTT. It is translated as CASSSPGLAGGDTQYF. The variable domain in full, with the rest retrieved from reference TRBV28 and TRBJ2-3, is DVKVTQSSRYLVKRTGEKVFLECVQDMDHENMFWYRQDPGLGLRLIYFSYDVKMKEKGDIPEGYSVSREKKERFSLILESASTNQTSMYLCASSSPGLAGGDTQYFGPGTRLTVL.

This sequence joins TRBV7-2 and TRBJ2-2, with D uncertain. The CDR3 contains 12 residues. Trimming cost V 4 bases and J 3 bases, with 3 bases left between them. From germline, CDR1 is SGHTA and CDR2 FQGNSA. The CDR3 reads CASSSYTGELFF. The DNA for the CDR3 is TGTGCCAGCAGCTCATACACCGGGGAGCTGTTTTTT.

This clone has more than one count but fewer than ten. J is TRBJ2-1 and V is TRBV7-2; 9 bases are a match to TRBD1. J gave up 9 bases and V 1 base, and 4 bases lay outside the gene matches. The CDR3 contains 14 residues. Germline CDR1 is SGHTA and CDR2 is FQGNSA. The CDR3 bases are TGTGCCAGCAGCTTAGACAGGGGGCGGGTTGAGCAGTTCTTC. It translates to CASSLDRGRVEQFF.

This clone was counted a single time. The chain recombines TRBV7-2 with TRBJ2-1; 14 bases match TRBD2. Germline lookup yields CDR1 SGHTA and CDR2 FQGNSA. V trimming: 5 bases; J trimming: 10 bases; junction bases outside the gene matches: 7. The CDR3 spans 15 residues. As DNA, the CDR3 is TGTGCCAGCAGCCCGAGACTAGCGGGGGGGGAGGAGCAGTTCTTC. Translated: CASSPRLAGGEEQFF. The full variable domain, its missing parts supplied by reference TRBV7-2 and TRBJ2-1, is GAGVSQSPSNKVTEKGKDVELRCDPISGHTALYWYRQSLGQGLEFLIYFQGNSAPDKSGLPSDRFSAERTGGSVSTLTIQRTQQEDSAVYLCASSPRLAGGEEQFFGPGTRLTVL.

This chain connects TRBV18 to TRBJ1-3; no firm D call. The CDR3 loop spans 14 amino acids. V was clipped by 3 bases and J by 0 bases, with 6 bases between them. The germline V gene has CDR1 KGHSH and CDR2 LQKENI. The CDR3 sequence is CASSPGSSGNTIYF. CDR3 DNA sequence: TGTGCCAGCTCACCCGGGAGCTCTGGAAACACCATATATTTT.

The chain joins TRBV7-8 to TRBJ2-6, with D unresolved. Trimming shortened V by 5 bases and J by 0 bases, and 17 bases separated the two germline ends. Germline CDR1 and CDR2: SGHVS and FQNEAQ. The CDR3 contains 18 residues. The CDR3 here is CASSHNAHRYSGANVLTF. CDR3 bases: TGTGCCAGCAGCCATAACGCCCATCGGTACTCTGGGGCCAACGTCCTGACTTTC.